These 22 T cell receptor beta chains originate from one sample sequenced in a study of PD-1 blockade in classical Hodgkin lymphoma. Described time point: cycle 4 day 1 (C4D1), after about 6 weeks of nivolumab. Every patient relapsed after autologous stem cell transplantation, and brentuximab vedotin exposure varied. Some clones are missing from TCRdb's copy, which holds only in-frame ones; the method was immunoSEQ multiplex PCR. Here the sample spans tens of thousands of clones, over 75% being singletons. The sample here was peripheral blood mononuclear cells (PBMCs), taken before the fourth cycle of nivolumab. The receptors originated from a human donor with classical Hodgkin lymphoma.

The J gene is TRBJ1-6, the V gene TRBV27; unclear D gene. The V end was cut by 2 bases, the J end by 12 bases, with 11 bases between. The germline CDR1 and CDR2 sequences are MNHEY and SMNVEV (reference sequence). The CDR3 length is 13 residues. The CDR3 sequence: CASSLSSTIPLHF. The CDR3, as DNA: TGTGCCAGCAGTTTAAGTTCAACGATACCCCTCCACTTT.

V usage is TRBV15 and J usage is TRBJ2-1; 11 bases map to TRBD1. V dropped 1 base and J dropped 7; count of bases not matched to a gene: 9. Germline-derived CDR1 and CDR2 are LNHNV and YYDKDF (reference sequence). This CDR3 has 17 residues. The chain's CDR3 is CATSRGAGDRGSNEQFF. CDR3 sequence (DNA): TGTGCCACCAGCAGAGGGGCCGGGGACAGGGGGAGTAATGAGCAGTTCTTC.

The J gene is TRBJ2-3, the V gene TRBV11-2, with D hard to call. Germline V gene lookup returns CDR1 SGHAT and CDR2 FQNNGV. The V and J ends lost 1 base and 2 bases respectively, with 10 bases between them. The CDR3 sequence is 15 residues long. CDR3: CASSLGGRNTDTQYF. The CDR3, as DNA: TGTGCCAGCAGCTTAGGGGGTAGGAACACAGATACGCAGTATTTT.

This clone ranks as medium-sized (0.01 to 0.1%). This chain uses TRBV10-2 with TRBJ2-7; TRBD1 matches at 8 bases. After removal of 6 bases from V and 6 bases from J, the junction contained 7 bases not matched to a gene. The CDR3 runs to 13 residues. Germline CDR1 WSHSY, CDR2 SAAADI. The CDR3 here is CASSPSTGVEQYF. CDR3 coding DNA: TGCGCCAGCAGCCCCTCGACAGGGGTCGAGCAGTACTTC.

The genes are TRBV30 and TRBJ1-5; 8 nucleotides align to TRBD1. The CDR3 runs to 14 residues. Per the germline V gene, CDR1 is GTSNPN and CDR2 is SVGIG (reference sequence). Trimming removed 2 bases from V and 5 bases from J; junction bases left unmatched: 5. CDR3 sequence reads: CAWSLGQGYQPQHF. Here the CDR3 DNA reads TGTGCCTGGAGTCTTGGACAGGGATATCAGCCCCAGCATTTT.

The rearrangement joins TRBV5-4 to TRBJ2-5; TRBD2 might be the D (6 bases). CDR1 is SGHNT, CDR2 YYREEE, per germline (reference sequence). Trimming cost V 6 bases and J 3 bases, with 15 bases left between them. This CDR3 spans 14 amino acids. CDR3 amino acids: CASTPRLVEETQYF. The CDR3 DNA sequence: TGTGCCAGCACCCCGAGACTAGTGGAAGAGACCCAGTACTTC.

The sample holds one count of this clone. The chain is built from TRBV28 and TRBJ2-3, with D unresolved. CDR1 and CDR2 (germline): MDHEN, SYDVKM. Trimming removed 3 bases at V and 2 bases at J, with 9 bases between. The CDR3 spans 14 residues. In nucleotides, the CDR3 is TGTGCCAGCAGTTTCCAGGTCAACACAGATACGCAGTATTTT. It specifies CASSFQVNTDTQYF.

This chain connects TRBV11-1 to TRBJ2-2; D call uncertain. Looked up from germline, CDR1 is SGHAT and CDR2 is FQDESV (reference sequence). Trimming shortened V by 5 bases and J by 0 bases, and 7 bases separated the two germline ends. CDR3 size: 14 residues. The CDR3 region has the DNA TGTGCCAGCAGCCCCCCCTCGAACACCGGGGAGCTGTTTTTT. Encoded protein: CASSPPSNTGELFF.

The V call is TRBV6-5, the J call TRBJ2-5; TRBD1 is a possible D gene (5 bases). Trimming cost V 2 bases and J 0 bases, with 13 bases left between them. The CDR3 contains 16 residues. From germline, CDR1 is MNHEY and CDR2 SVGAGI. The DNA for the CDR3 is TGTGCCAGCAGTTACGGGGCCAGGGCGAACCAAGAGACCCAGTACTTC. It specifies CASSYGARANQETQYF.

DNA of the CDR3: TGTGCCAGCAGCCCCTGGACTAGCGGGGGGCCCGGGGCCAACGTCCTGACTTTC. This translates into CASSPWTSGGPGANVLTF. The V and J genes are TRBV7-9 and TRBJ2-6; 14 nucleotides agree with TRBD2. The germline gives CDR1 SEHNR, CDR2 FQNEAQ (reference sequence). V dropped 5 bases and J dropped 4; count of bases not matched to a gene: 7. The CDR3 loop spans 18 amino acids.

The chain combines TRBV7-2 with TRBJ2-7; 7 nucleotides line up with TRBD2. CDR3 length equals 15 residues. The germline V gene encodes CDR1 SGHTA and CDR2 FQGNSA. V dropped 1 base and J dropped 3; count of bases not matched to a gene: 6. CDR3 residues: CASSLDWLADYEQYF. The CDR3 DNA follows: TGTGCCAGCAGCTTAGATTGGCTAGCGGACTACGAGCAGTACTTC. Complete variable domain (other parts from reference TRBV7-2 and TRBJ2-7): GAGVSQSPSNKVTEKGKDVELRCDPISGHTALYWYRQSLGQGLEFLIYFQGNSAPDKSGLPSDRFSAERTGGSVSTLTIQRTQQEDSAVYLCASSLDWLADYEQYFGPGTRLTVT.

J is TRBJ1-1 and V is TRBV7-9; perhaps TRBD1 as D (6 bases). CDR1 is SEHNR and CDR2 is FQNEAQ in the germline V gene (reference sequence). V was pared by 3 bases and J by 4 bases, with 18 bases between. The CDR3 consists of 16 residues. The CDR3, as DNA: TGTGCCAGCAGCTTTCGTCTACAGGGAATGAGCACTGAAGCTTTCTTT. Encoded protein: CASSFRLQGMSTEAFF. Full variable domain (missing parts from reference TRBV7-9 and TRBJ1-1): DTGVSQNPRHKITKRGQNVTFRCDPISEHNRLYWYRQTLGQGPEFLTYFQNEAQLEKSRLLSDRFSAERPKGSFSTLEIQRTEQGDSAMYLCASSFRLQGMSTEAFFGQGTRLTVV.

The chain is built from TRBV18 and TRBJ2-7, with D perhaps being TRBD1 or TRBD2 (6 bases each). There are 16 residues in the CDR3. The germline V gene has CDR1 KGHSH and CDR2 LQKENI. Trimming removed 3 bases from V and 3 bases from J, with 18 bases in between. CDR3 protein: CASSPPARGDLYEQYF. The CDR3, as DNA: TGTGCCAGCTCACCTCCCGCAAGGGGGGACCTCTACGAGCAGTACTTC. Filled out from reference TRBV18 and TRBJ2-7, the complete variable domain reads NAGVMQNPRHLVRRRGQEARLRCSPMKGHSHVYWYRQLPEEGLKFMVYLQKENIIDESGMPKERFSAEFPKEGPSILRIQQVVRGDSAAYFCASSPPARGDLYEQYFGPGTRLTVT.

The chain employs TRBV21-1 and TRBJ2-2; the table assigns TRBD1, which was not confirmed against the DNA. TRBV21-1 is an annotated pseudogene. The CDR3 loop spans 16 amino acids. CDR3 residues: CASSKEGQGVTGELFF. CDR3 bases: TGTGCCAGCAGCAAAGAGGGACAGGGGGTAACCGGGGAGCTGTTTTTT.

CDR3 DNA sequence: TGCGCCAGCAGCTTGGGGACTAGCGGGGGGGAAGAGACCCAGTACTTC. It specifies CASSLGTSGGEETQYF. This rearrangement joins TRBV5-1 to TRBJ2-5; TRBD2 aligns across 15 bases. V dropped 0 bases and J dropped 3; count of bases not matched to a gene: 0. The CDR3 is 16 residues long. CDR1 and CDR2 from the germline V gene are SGHRS and YFSETQ.

The chain is built from TRBV27 and TRBJ2-1; no clear D. The CDR3 loop spans 13 amino acids. Germline CDR1 and CDR2: MNHEY and SMNVEV (reference sequence). Trimming removed 3 bases at V and 7 bases at J, with 10 bases between. The CDR3 nucleotides are TGTGCCAGCAGTTTTGACCTCACAAATGAGCAGTTCTTC. Translated, it gives CASSFDLTNEQFF.

This chain connects TRBV27 to TRBJ1-2, with a weak D call TRBD1 (5 bases). Germline loops: CDR1 MNHEY, CDR2 SMNVEV (reference sequence). The length of the CDR3 is 15 residues. Between the trimmed V and J ends, which lost 5 bases and 4 bases, there was a span of 17 bases. The CDR3 DNA is TGTGCCAGCAGTCCTCGGGACGGCCGACTCTATGGCTACACCTTC. Residues: CASSPRDGRLYGYTF.

CDR3: CASSLMKDISGNTIYF. The CDR3 DNA sequence: TGTGCCAGCAGCTTAATGAAGGATATCTCTGGAAACACCATATATTTT. The gene calls are TRBV7-9 and TRBJ1-3; no clear D gene. Germline V gene lookup returns CDR1 SEHNR and CDR2 FQNEAQ (reference sequence). V was shortened by 2 bases and J by 0 bases, with 11 bases between the two germline ends. The CDR3 has 16 residues.

The genes are TRBV30 and TRBJ1-2; 9 bases match TRBD1. This CDR3 has 15 residues. The germline V gene has CDR1 GTSNPN and CDR2 SVGIG (reference sequence). Losses at the gene ends were 5 bases for V and 6 bases for J; bases not matched to a gene: 13. The CDR3 loop is CAWDRDRVYQDGYTF. CDR3 DNA sequence: TGTGCCTGGGACCGGGACAGGGTTTATCAGGATGGCTACACCTTC.

The chain uses TRBV25-1 and TRBJ1-2, with D perhaps matching TRBD1 (6 bases). Trimming left V 2 bases short and J 5 bases short, with 12 bases between. Germline-derived CDR1 and CDR2 are MGHDK and SYGVNS. The CDR3 runs to 14 residues. CDR3 in amino acids: CASSEGGAGYGYTF. DNA for the CDR3: TGTGCCAGCAGTGAAGGGGGCGCAGGATATGGCTACACCTTC.

The chain recombines TRBV19 with TRBJ1-1, with D hard to call. V was cut by 1 base and J by 1 base, with 13 bases left in between. CDR3 length: 16 residues. Per the germline V gene, CDR1 is LNHDA and CDR2 is SQIVND (reference sequence). In DNA form, the CDR3 reads TGTGCCAGTAGTATAGGTCATGAGAGTACGAACACTGAAGCTTTCTTT. It is translated as CASSIGHESTNTEAFF.

The rearrangement links TRBV19 to TRBJ2-2; 8 nucleotides match TRBD2. Germline CDR1 and CDR2: LNHDA and SQIVND (reference sequence). The CDR3 has 14 residues. Trimming at V came to 9 bases and at J to 5 bases, leaving 8 bases not matched to a gene. The CDR3 DNA reads TGTGCCAGCCGCACTAGCGGCCGAACCGGGGAGCTGTTTTTT. Encoded protein: CASRTSGRTGELFF.